The clone carrying this T cell receptor (beta chain) was observed once. As yet, its antigen is unknown. Germline values: CDR1 MGHDK, CDR2 SYGVNS. The CDR3 has 16 residues. Trimming at V came to 3 bases and at J to 0 bases, leaving 2 bases not matched to a gene. These data come from a study of shared clonotypes between healthy human individuals. Study-wide points: In a few donors, approximately 5% of naive CD4 clonotypes appeared in common.

Replicate PCRs for sorted subsets used roughly 200 ng DNA; this equaled 25,000 to 30,000 T cell genomes. The protocol was immunoSEQ multiplex PCR, while the TCRdb copy is restricted to in-frame clones and leaves out a portion. The table has some 1.4 million clones, around 97% seen once. This chain connects TRBV25-1 to TRBJ2-2, with 9 bases lining up with TRBD2. The material sequenced was naive CD4+ T cells sorted from blood. This sample's subset: CD45RA+ positively selected. The receptor comes from a man aged 25-45 years in good health. This CDR3 reads CASSEVAGANTGELFF. Written as DNA, the CDR3 is TGTGCCAGCAGTGAGGTAGCGGGAGCGAACACCGGGGAGCTGTTTTTT.